This TCR beta chain was found in a study of T cell responses to AZD1222 COVID-19 vaccine. This CDR3 spans 21 amino acids. CDR1 ENHRY and CDR2 SYGVKD come from the germline V gene. The V end was cut by 2 bases, the J end by 2 bases, with 31 bases between. Using immunoSEQ multiplex PCR, the repertoire was profiled, and TCRdb retains in-frame clones only, with some absent. The table records under 150,000 clones, 90% to 95% of them present only once. The input for sequencing was peripheral blood, taken on day 0 of AZD1222 vaccination. The sequence came from an adult in good health. The chain carries TRBV10-3 and TRBJ2-7; D may be TRBD1 or TRBD2 (7 bases each). The CDR3 spells CAISESLILPGGQGGTYEQYF. CDR3 DNA: TGTGCCATCAGTGAGAGTCTAATCCTCCCCGGGGGGCAGGGGGGAACCTACGAGCAGTACTTC.